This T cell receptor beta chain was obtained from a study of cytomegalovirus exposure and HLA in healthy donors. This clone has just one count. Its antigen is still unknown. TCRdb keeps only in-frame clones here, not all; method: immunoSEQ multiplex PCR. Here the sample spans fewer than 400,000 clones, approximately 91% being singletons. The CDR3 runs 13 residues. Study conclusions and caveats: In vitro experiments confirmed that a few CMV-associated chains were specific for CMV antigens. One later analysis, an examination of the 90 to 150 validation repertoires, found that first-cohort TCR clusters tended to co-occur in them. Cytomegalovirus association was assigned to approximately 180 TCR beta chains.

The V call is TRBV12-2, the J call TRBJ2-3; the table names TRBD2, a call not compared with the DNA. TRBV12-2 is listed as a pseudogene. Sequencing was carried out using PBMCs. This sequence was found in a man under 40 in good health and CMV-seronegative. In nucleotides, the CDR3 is TGTGCAAGTCGCTTAGGGCAGCGGGGGCTCGAGGAATTT. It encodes CASRLGQRGLEEF.